The 16 T cell receptor beta chains below come from one sample, sequenced in a study of cytomegalovirus exposure and HLA in healthy donors. Vbeta (60) and Jbeta (13) primers were used in the PCR. The data were produced by immunoSEQ multiplex PCR, yet TCRdb's version contains in-frame clones alone and is incomplete. The sample yields 140,000 to 150,000 clones, nearly 80% seen once. The sample taken for sequencing was PBMCs. These receptors all come from a man aged 35 to 55 in good health and CMV-seropositive.

The chain links TRBV6-1 to TRBJ1-5; maybe TRBD1 (6 bases). The V gene lost 6 bases and the J gene lost 9 bases, with 15 bases spanning the gap. The CDR3 totals 13 residues. Per the germline V gene, CDR1 is MNHNS and CDR2 is SASEGT. The CDR3 sequence: CASRRDTPRPQHF. The DNA for the CDR3 is TGTGCCAGCAGAAGGGACACCCCTCGGCCCCAGCATTTT.

This chain connects TRBV11-2 to TRBJ2-5, with D hard to call. With the DNA end fitting TRBJ2-7 better, the J assignment may be wrong. Germline V CDR1 and CDR2: SGHAT, FQNNGV. CDR3 size: 12 residues. This CDR3 is CASSQSSYEQYF. The CDR3 nucleotides read TGTGCCAGCAGCCAAAGCTCCTACGAGCAGTACTTC.

This chain links TRBV7-9 with TRBJ1-1, with 8 bases lining up with TRBD1. V lost 6 bases to trimming and J lost 4 bases; unmatched junction nucleotides: 4. The CDR3 has 13 amino acids. Germline lookup yields CDR1 SEHNR and CDR2 FQNEAQ (reference sequence). The CDR3 loop is CASSPTGGTEAFF. CDR3 DNA sequence: TGTGCCAGCAGTCCCACAGGGGGCACTGAAGCTTTCTTT.

The chain recombines TRBV7-8 with TRBJ1-3; a weak D match, TRBD1 (5 bases). Germline lookup yields CDR1 SGHVS and CDR2 FQNEAQ. Trimming stripped 5 bases from V and 8 bases from J, with 13 bases between. The CDR3 spans 13 residues. The CDR3 spells CASSLGGLDTIYF. CDR3 bases: TGTGCCAGCAGCCTCGGGGGGTTGGACACCATATATTTT.

CDR3 protein: CASSATSGGSYEQYF. The CDR3 bases are TGTGCCAGCAGCGCCACTAGCGGGGGTTCCTACGAGCAGTACTTC. The gene calls are TRBV7-2 and TRBJ2-7; TRBD2 matches at 11 bases. The CDR3 runs 15 residues. The germline V gene has CDR1 SGHTA and CDR2 FQGNSA. The V gene end was trimmed by 5 bases and the J gene end by 1 base; junction bases not matched to a gene: 4.

The rearrangement links TRBV5-1 to TRBJ1-2; 8 nucleotides match TRBD1. The V and J ends lost 4 bases and 6 bases, in that order; junction bases with no gene match: 5. The CDR3 consists of 13 residues. Germline V CDR1 and CDR2: SGHRS, YFSETQ. The CDR3 is CASSTTGVHGYTF. Here the CDR3 DNA reads TGCGCCAGCAGCACGACAGGGGTCCATGGCTACACCTTC.

V is TRBV5-1 and J is TRBJ2-5; possibly TRBD1 for D (6 bases). There are 15 residues in the CDR3. Germline values: CDR1 SGHRS, CDR2 YFSETQ. Trimming left V 4 bases short and J 4 bases short, with 17 bases between. The CDR3 loop reads CASSDPQGLGETQYF. The CDR3 DNA reads as TGCGCCAGCAGCGATCCTCAGGGGCTGGGAGAGACCCAGTACTTC.

The chain has TRBV14 and TRBJ1-3, with 9 nucleotides matching TRBD1. Germline V gene data show CDR1 as SGHDN and CDR2 as FVKESK. CDR3 length equals 18 residues. V lost 1 base and J lost 4; bases outside the gene matches: 11. The CDR3 region is CASSQVGIYRGPGNTIYF. Written as DNA, the CDR3 is TGTGCCAGCAGCCAAGTCGGGATCTACAGGGGGCCAGGAAACACCATATATTTT.

This clone was observed a handful of times. This chain joins TRBV2 and TRBJ1-5; D is possibly TRBD1 (5 bases). The CDR3 consists of 13 residues. V was shortened by 10 bases and J by 6 bases, with 16 bases between the two germline ends. Germline CDR1 is SNHLY and CDR2 is FYNNEI. CDR3 nucleotides: TGTGCCACCAAGTGGGGGGTTGGTCAGCCCCAGCATTTT. Translated, it gives CATKWGVGQPQHF.

This clone has more than one count but fewer than ten. The chain carries TRBV10-3 and TRBJ1-2, with TRBD1 identical over 8 bases. The CDR3 runs to 14 residues. V shed 5 bases, J shed 3 bases, and the junction held 5 bases outside the gene matches. The germline CDR1 and CDR2 sequences are ENHRY and SYGVKD. CDR3 sequence reads: CAISRQGMDYGYTF. For the CDR3, the DNA is TGTGCCATCAGTCGACAGGGGATGGACTATGGCTACACCTTC.

The sample holds a few counts of this clone. V gene TRBV18 combines with J gene TRBJ1-4, with 7 bases matching TRBD1. V trimming: 6 bases; J trimming: 5 bases; junction bases outside the gene matches: 3. Germline lookup yields CDR1 KGHSH and CDR2 LQKENI. The CDR3 is 13 residues long. The CDR3 protein is CASSKGQNEKLFF. As DNA, the CDR3 is TGTGCCAGCTCCAAGGGACAGAATGAAAAACTGTTTTTT.

The J gene is TRBJ2-1, the V gene TRBV10-3; a possible D gene is TRBD2 (5 bases). The V end was cut by 4 bases, the J end by 4 bases, with 8 bases between. Per germline, CDR1 ENHRY and CDR2 SYGVKD. CDR3 size: 13 residues. The CDR3 is CAISVSGYNEQFF. The DNA of the CDR3 is TGTGCCATCAGTGTCTCGGGATACAATGAGCAGTTCTTC.

J is TRBJ1-5 and V is TRBV6-1; D remains ambiguous. The V gene's germline CDR1 is MNHNS and CDR2 SASEGT. V was clipped by 7 bases and J by 4 bases, with 8 bases between them. This CDR3 spans 12 amino acids. The CDR3 sequence: CASTRVNQPQHF. In DNA, the CDR3 is TGTGCCAGCACGCGGGTTAATCAGCCCCAGCATTTT.

The rearrangement joins TRBV9 to TRBJ2-3, with a weak D call TRBD1 (6 bases). The CDR3 consists of 17 residues. V was cut by 3 bases and J by 1 base, with 18 bases left in between. Germline lookup yields CDR1 SGDLS and CDR2 YYNGEE. The DNA of the CDR3 is TGTGCCAGCAGCGCGAGTCGGGACAAAGTAGGCACAGATACGCAGTATTTT. Translating gives CASSASRDKVGTDTQYF.

The CDR3 DNA reads as TGCGCCAGCAGCCAAGGTCCTGGAGGCGAGACCCAGTACTTC. Protein sequence: CASSQGPGGETQYF. The chain is built from TRBV4-1 and TRBJ2-5; a possible D gene is TRBD2 (5 bases). The CDR3 has 14 residues. Germline V gene lookup returns CDR1 MGHRA and CDR2 YSYEKL. The germline V and J ends were trimmed by 1 base and 5 bases, with 11 bases remaining between them.

V is TRBV5-4 and J is TRBJ2-1; the match to TRBD2 covers 11 bases. J was trimmed by 6 bases and V by 3 bases; bases with no gene match: 14. The CDR3 loop spans 18 amino acids. Germline V gene lookup returns CDR1 SGHNT and CDR2 YYREEE (reference sequence). CDR3 residues: CASSYKPLAGAHGNEQFF. CDR3 DNA: TGTGCCAGCAGCTATAAGCCACTAGCGGGAGCCCATGGCAATGAGCAGTTCTTC.